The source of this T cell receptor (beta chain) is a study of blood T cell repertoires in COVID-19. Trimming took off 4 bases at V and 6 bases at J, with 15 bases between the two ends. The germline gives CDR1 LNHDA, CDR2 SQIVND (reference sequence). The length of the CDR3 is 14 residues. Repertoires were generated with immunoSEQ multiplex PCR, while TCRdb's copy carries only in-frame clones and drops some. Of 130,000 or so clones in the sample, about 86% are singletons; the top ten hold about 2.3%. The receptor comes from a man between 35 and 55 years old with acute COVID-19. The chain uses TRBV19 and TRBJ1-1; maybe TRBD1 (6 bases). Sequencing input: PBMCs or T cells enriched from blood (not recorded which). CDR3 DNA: TGTGCCAGTAGTAAGGGGGGGGGATACGCTGAAGCTTTCTTT. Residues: CASSKGGGYAEAFF.